These 17 T cell receptor beta chains were sequenced from one sample in a study of T cells in Graves' hyperthyroidism and ophthalmopathy. RNA transcripts gave rise to amplified TCR beta CDR3 regions. TCR CDR3 regions were first amplified by RT-PCR with HTBI primers. TCRdb redid the calling of the multiplex PCR reads with MiXCR, one entry per CDR3 protein. Of approximately 410,000 distinct CDR3 sequences listed, approximately 13% are singletons. Material for sequencing was blood. The receptors shown here come from a woman under 30 with Graves' hyperthyroidism.

This clonotype showed up many times. The chain joins TRBV20-1 to TRBJ2-7; D uncertain. With 3 bases removed from V and 0 bases from J, the gap between germline ends came to 3 bases. CDR1 DFQATT and CDR2 SNEGSKA come from the germline V gene (reference sequence). The CDR3 is made up of 11 amino acids. CDR3 protein: CSARGSYEQYF. CDR3 bases: TGCAGTGCTAGGGGCTCCTACGAGCAGTACTTC.

This clonotype was recorded a few times. This chain uses TRBV6-2 or TRBV6-3 with TRBJ2-7; TRBD2 aligns across 10 bases. Germline CDR1 and CDR2: MNHEY and SVGEGT. J was trimmed by 5 bases and V by 5 bases; bases with no gene match: 9. CDR3 length: 15 residues. In DNA form, the CDR3 reads TGTGCCAGCAGTAGAAAGCTAGCGGGAGTGGACGAGCAGTACTTC. Amino acids: CASSRKLAGVDEQYF.

This clonotype appeared many times. The V call is TRBV11-1, the J call TRBJ2-1; possibly TRBD2 for D (5 bases). The V end was cut by 3 bases, the J end by 0 bases, with 27 bases between. In germline, CDR1 is SGHAT, CDR2 FQDESV (reference sequence). The CDR3 has 21 residues. The CDR3 spells CASSFPRGMSKRRSSYNEQFF. The CDR3 coding sequence is TGTGCCAGCAGCTTCCCACGGGGTATGAGTAAGCGGAGGAGCTCCTACAATGAGCAGTTCTTC.

CDR3 DNA sequence: TGTGCCAGCAGCCAGTGGACAGGGGATAATGAAAAACTGTTTTTT. This gives the protein CASSQWTGDNEKLFF. The genes are TRBV14 and TRBJ1-4; TRBD1 matches 9 bases. The J segment lost 4 bases and the V segment lost 3 bases, leaving 3 bases of the junction unmatched. The CDR3 runs to 15 residues. Germline loops: CDR1 SGHDN, CDR2 FVKESK.

This clonotype was counted a few times. The rearrangement links TRBV4-3 to TRBJ2-1; 7 bases align to TRBD1. The CDR3 sequence is 18 residues long. Germline-derived CDR1 and CDR2 are LGHNA and YSLEER. Unmatched junction bases numbered 13, after V lost 0 bases and J lost 5 bases. Here the CDR3 DNA reads TGCGCCAGCAGCCAAGATTTTGGTTGGGACAGAGCAAACAATGAGCAGTTCTTC. Protein product: CASSQDFGWDRANNEQFF.

This clonotype was detected only once. The chain carries TRBV4-3 and TRBJ1-4, with TRBD1 identical over 9 bases. The CDR3 totals 15 residues. The germline V gene has CDR1 LGHNA and CDR2 YSLEER. The ends lost 4 bases at V and 4 bases at J; junction bases unmatched: 4. The chain's CDR3 is CASSRGTGHNEKLFF. The DNA of the CDR3 is TGCGCCAGCAGCCGCGGGACAGGGCATAATGAAAAACTGTTTTTT.

The V and J genes are TRBV20-1 and TRBJ2-1; D remains unclear. The CDR3 is made up of 14 amino acids. V shed 0 bases and J shed 2 bases, with 8 bases lying between them. CDR1 and CDR2 from the germline V gene are DFQATT and SNEGSKA (reference sequence). The CDR3 DNA reads as TGCAGTGCTAGAGATGACGGACCCTACAATGAGCAGTTCTTC. Protein sequence: CSARDDGPYNEQFF.

This clonotype was detected many times. The chain combines TRBV11-1 with TRBJ2-1; D is perhaps TRBD1 or TRBD2 (6 bases each). Germline loops: CDR1 SGHAT, CDR2 FQDESV (reference sequence). With 6 bases removed from V and 4 bases from J, the gap between germline ends came to 13 bases. This CDR3 is built from 14 residues. The CDR3 sequence: CASSLTGTYNEQFF. The CDR3 region has the DNA TGTGCCAGCAGTCTAACAGGGACTTACAATGAGCAGTTCTTC. Full variable domain (outside the CDR3, taken from reference TRBV11-1 and TRBJ2-1): EAEVAQSPRYKITEKSQAVAFWCDPISGHATLYWYRQILGQGPELLVQFQDESVVDDSQLPKDRFSAERLKGVDSTLKIQPAELGDSAMYLCASSLTGTYNEQFFGPGTRLTVL.

This clonotype was found a few times. A read error is possible here, since a much larger clone lies one base away. V gene TRBV6-1 combines with J gene TRBJ1-5; D is unresolved. The CDR3 length is 13 residues. Germline-derived CDR1 and CDR2 are MNHNS and SASEGT. Here the CDR3 reads CAGAKGINRPQHF. CDR3 in DNA: TGTGCCGGAGCCAAAGGGATCAATCGGCCCCAGCATTTT.

This clonotype was observed a single time. The chain links TRBV14 to TRBJ2-7, with 9 bases identical to TRBD2. Germline CDR1 reads SGHDN; CDR2 reads FVKESK. This CDR3 region has 15 residues. J lost 7 bases, V lost 4 bases, and 11 bases had no gene match. CDR3 residues: CASSRDLAGVGEQYF. The CDR3 nucleotides read TGTGCCAGCAGCCGGGATTTAGCGGGAGTGGGGGAGCAGTACTTC.

This clonotype was found a few times. The V and J genes are TRBV12-3 or TRBV12-4 and TRBJ1-6; 10 nucleotides align to TRBD1. Germline trimming cut 6 bases from V and 7 bases from J; bases unmatched to any gene: 6. The CDR3 covers 15 residues. CDR3 residues: CASSPLGQGNSPLHF. In nucleotides, the CDR3 is TGTGCCAGCAGCCCACTGGGACAGGGGAATTCACCCCTCCACTTT.

This clonotype has more than one count but fewer than ten. The gene calls are TRBV5-1 and TRBJ2-5, with D possibly matching TRBD1 (5 bases). There are 16 residues in the CDR3. Trimming removed 0 bases at V and 2 bases at J, with 14 bases between. Germline V gene sequence: CDR1 SGHRS, CDR2 YFSETQ. The chain's CDR3 is CASSLGGRGGQETQYF. The DNA of the CDR3 is TGCGCCAGCAGCTTGGGAGGTAGGGGCGGTCAAGAGACCCAGTACTTC.

This clonotype was seen ten or more times. This chain uses TRBV27 with TRBJ1-2; TRBD1 is a possible D gene (6 bases). This CDR3 has 14 residues. The V end lost 4 bases, the J end lost 7 bases, and 16 bases lay between the germline ends. Per germline, CDR1 MNHEY and CDR2 SMNVEV (reference sequence). The DNA for the CDR3 is TGTGCCAGCAGTTCCCCTGGCCAGGGGTTTGGCTACACCTTC. Protein: CASSSPGQGFGYTF.

This clonotype was seen at least ten times. The CDR3 reads CASSLVSWGEPGEAFF. The CDR3 DNA follows: TGTGCCAGCAGCTTAGTTTCCTGGGGGGAGCCCGGTGAAGCTTTCTTT. V and J are TRBV7-9 and TRBJ1-1; D perhaps matches TRBD1 (5 bases). The CDR3 spans 16 residues. V lost 1 base and J lost 7, with 19 bases in between. CDR1 is SEHNR, CDR2 FQNEAQ, per germline (reference sequence).

This clonotype was counted at least ten times. The CDR3 region has the DNA TGTGCCAGTAGTGTTCGCAAATACGACACTGAAGCTTTCTTT. This translates into CASSVRKYDTEAFF. The chain carries TRBV19 and TRBJ1-1; D remains ambiguous. Germline CDR1 LNHDA, CDR2 SQIVND (reference sequence). The CDR3 loop spans 14 amino acids. Trimming shortened V by 5 bases and J by 3 bases, and 13 bases separated the two germline ends.

The chain combines TRBV18 with TRBJ1-1; a possible D gene is TRBD1 (5 bases). Germline V gene lookup returns CDR1 KGHSH and CDR2 LQKENI. The germline V and J ends were trimmed by 4 bases and 1 base, with 10 bases remaining between them. CDR3 length: 14 residues. The CDR3 protein is CASSRDSTNTEAFF. CDR3 bases: TGTGCCAGCTCACGGGACTCTACGAACACTGAAGCTTTCTTT. The full variable domain, its missing parts supplied by reference TRBV18 and TRBJ1-1, is NAGVMQNPRHLVRRRGQEARLRCSPMKGHSHVYWYRQLPEEGLKFMVYLQKENIIDESGMPKERFSAEFPKEGPSILRIQQVVRGDSAAYFCASSRDSTNTEAFFGQGTRLTVV.

This clonotype occurred a few times. This chain uses TRBV15 with TRBJ2-7, with 10 bases lining up with TRBD2. The germline CDR1 and CDR2 sequences are LNHNV and YYDKDF (reference sequence). Germline trimming cut 9 bases from V and 0 bases from J; bases unmatched to any gene: 8. This CDR3 comprises 15 residues. The CDR3 protein is CATSVASGGSYEQYF. The CDR3 DNA follows: TGTGCCACGTCGGTGGCTAGCGGGGGCTCCTACGAGCAGTACTTC.